One sample yielded the 12 T cell receptor beta chains listed below, sequenced in a study of neurological immune-mediated disorders. One entry per CDR3 protein, called by TCRdb with MiXCR from the 5' RACE reads. This sample has about 16,000 distinct CDR3 sequences; about 20% occur once, and the top ten carry under 30%. Sequencing input: PBMCs. All receptors come from a man aged 50 to 60 in good health.

The chain employs TRBV30 and TRBJ2-7; the D gene is possibly TRBD1 (6 bases). The CDR3 runs 14 residues. CDR1 and CDR2 (germline): GTSNPN, SVGIG (reference sequence). Trimming cost V 0 bases and J 1 base, with 10 bases left between them. The CDR3 loop reads CAWSVTGSSYEQYF. The DNA of the CDR3 is TGTGCCTGGAGTGTAACAGGGTCGTCCTACGAGCAGTACTTC.

Ten or more counts support this clonotype. V gene TRBV20-1 combines with J gene TRBJ2-7; 8 nucleotides match TRBD1. The CDR3 runs to 15 residues. Per germline, CDR1 DFQATT and CDR2 SNEGSKA (reference sequence). V gave up 0 bases and J gave up 2 bases; unmatched junction bases: 6. CDR3 protein: CSARDVQGDPYEQYF. CDR3 sequence (DNA): TGCAGTGCTAGAGATGTACAGGGGGATCCCTACGAGCAGTACTTC.

By proportion, this clonotype is medium-sized. V is TRBV20-1 and J is TRBJ2-7; D not resolved. The length of the CDR3 is 15 residues. V was shortened by 0 bases and J by 4 bases, with 16 bases between the two germline ends. Looked up from germline, CDR1 is DFQATT and CDR2 is SNEGSKA (reference sequence). The CDR3 DNA reads as TGCAGTGCTAGAGATCAAAGAGTAATTAGGTACGAGCAGTACTTC. It codes for CSARDQRVIRYEQYF.

By sample share, this clonotype is medium-sized. The chain combines TRBV10-3 with TRBJ2-1; 7 bases match TRBD2. Germline loops: CDR1 ENHRY, CDR2 SYGVKD. Unmatched junction bases numbered 2, after V lost 2 bases and J lost 10 bases. The CDR3 spans 12 residues. DNA of the CDR3: TGTGCCATCAGTGAGGCGGGAGAAGAGCAGTTCTTC. This translates into CAISEAGEEQFF.

This clonotype was picked up many times. For the CDR3, the DNA is TGTGCCAGCAGCTCGACGACTAGCGCGTACTACGAGCAGTACTTC. Residues: CASSSTTSAYYEQYF. The V gene is TRBV7-9, the J gene TRBJ2-7; TRBD2 aligns across 8 bases. Losses at the gene ends were 4 bases for V and 3 bases for J; bases not matched to a gene: 8. Germline values: CDR1 SEHNR, CDR2 FQNEAQ (reference sequence). This CDR3 is built from 15 residues.

Sample share makes this clonotype medium-sized. The chain is built from TRBV29-1 and TRBJ2-1, with 8 positions matching TRBD1. The V segment lost 6 bases and the J segment 7 bases; nucleotides outside the gene matches: 8. Looked up from germline, CDR1 is SQVTM and CDR2 is ANQGSEA. This CDR3 region has 13 residues. This CDR3 reads CSVDRTGKNEQFF. In nucleotides, the CDR3 is TGCAGCGTGGACCGGACAGGGAAAAATGAGCAGTTCTTC.

In its sample, this clonotype is medium-sized. The CDR3: CASSRISPGLAGSFGSSSYNEQFF. The CDR3 nucleotides read TGCGCCAGCAGCCGGATCTCCCCGGGACTAGCGGGTTCCTTCGGATCTAGCTCCTACAATGAGCAGTTCTTC. The rearrangement uses TRBV4-1 and TRBJ2-1, with 12 bases identical to TRBD2. From germline, CDR1 is MGHRA and CDR2 YSYEKL. This CDR3 comprises 24 residues. The V segment lost 4 bases and the J segment 0 bases; nucleotides outside the gene matches: 25.

This clonotype was detected ten times or more. This chain links TRBV18 with TRBJ2-5; TRBD2 matches at 9 bases. CDR3 length: 16 residues. The V gene's germline CDR1 is KGHSH and CDR2 LQKENI. J lost 5 bases, V lost 3 bases, and 10 bases had no gene match. The CDR3, as DNA: TGTGCCAGCTCACCTCCAATAGCGGGAGCAGGGGAGACCCAGTACTTC. Translating it yields CASSPPIAGAGETQYF.

By share, this clonotype ranks as medium-sized. The CDR3 nucleotides are TGTGCCAGCAGCCCTGACGGATTGGGTACAGATACGCAGTATTTT. Translation: CASSPDGLGTDTQYF. The chain recombines TRBV9 with TRBJ2-3, with D unclear. Per the germline V gene, CDR1 is SGDLS and CDR2 is YYNGEE. The CDR3 consists of 15 residues. V was cut by 4 bases and J by 3 bases, with 15 bases left in between. Full variable domain (rest looked up from reference TRBV9 and TRBJ2-3): DSGVTQTPKHLITATGQRVTLRCSPRSGDLSVYWYQQSLDQGLQFLIQYYNGEERAKGNILERFSAQQFPDLHSELNLSSLELGDSALYFCASSPDGLGTDTQYFGPGTRLTVL.

This clonotype showed up many times. The J gene is TRBJ1-1, the V gene TRBV5-1; D perhaps matches TRBD1 (6 bases). Germline V gene lookup returns CDR1 SGHRS and CDR2 YFSETQ. Trimming left V 7 bases short and J 4 bases short, with 14 bases between. This CDR3 comprises 13 residues. For the CDR3, the DNA is TGCGCCAGCCAACAGGGTGAGGGCACTGAAGCTTTCTTT. This gives the protein CASQQGEGTEAFF.

This clonotype appeared many times. This chain uses TRBV14 with TRBJ2-7; D is unclear. The length of the CDR3 is 13 residues. V was clipped by 2 bases and J by 4 bases, with 9 bases between them. Germline V gene data show CDR1 as SGHDN and CDR2 as FVKESK. The CDR3 region is CASSQLGSYEQYF. For the CDR3, the DNA is TGTGCCAGCAGCCAACTGGGTTCGTACGAGCAGTACTTC.

The gene calls are TRBV14 and TRBJ2-5; no clear D gene. Germline CDR1 and CDR2: SGHDN and FVKESK. The V end was cut by 3 bases, the J end by 13 bases, with 12 bases between. This CDR3 has 11 amino acids. The CDR3: CASSHSRITYF. The CDR3 nucleotides read TGTGCCAGCAGCCATTCCAGGATTACGTACTTC.